These 28 T cell receptor beta chains share one sample of origin, sequenced in a study of CD8+CD57+ T cells in acquired aplastic anemia. For CDR3 and TCR beta VDJ profiling, genomic DNA was the template used. MiXCR, run by TCRdb on the reads, gives a single entry per CDR3 protein. In the table there are 180,000 or so distinct CDR3 sequences, nearly 65% of which are singletons. Patients included in sequencing had previously demonstrated CD8+CD57+ cell expansion by flow cytometry. Material for sequencing was sorted CD4+, CD8+, or CD8+CD57+ T cells (not recorded which) from PBMCs. The receptors originated from a human donor with aplastic anemia.

This clonotype was found a few times. This rearrangement joins TRBV20-1 to TRBJ1-6; D is uncertain. There are 16 residues in the CDR3. Per germline, CDR1 DFQATT and CDR2 SNEGSKA (reference sequence). V lost 3 bases, J lost 10 bases, and 22 bases lay in between. In nucleotides, the CDR3 is TGCAGTGCTAGTCTCGGGGTTGCCTTGCTCGGATCACCCCTCCACTTT. As protein: CSASLGVALLGSPLHF.

In regard to this clonotype: Germline is not matched at one junction end, which may reflect a read error. The chain recombines TRBV9 with TRBJ2-1; D is possibly TRBD2 (7 bases). Germline V gene sequence: CDR1 SGDLS, CDR2 YYNGEE. This CDR3 comprises 16 residues. CDR3 in amino acids: CASSPAWGRGNNGQFF. The CDR3 DNA reads as TGTGCCAGCAGCCCCGCCTGGGGGCGGGGGAACAATGGGCAGTTCTTC.

This sequence joins TRBV19 and TRBJ2-3; the D gene is possibly TRBD2 (6 bases). Looked up from germline, CDR1 is LNHDA and CDR2 is SQIVND (reference sequence). The V gene lost 6 bases and the J gene lost 3 bases, with 13 bases spanning the gap. The CDR3 consists of 14 residues. CDR3 in amino acids: CASRKAGRTDTQYF. CDR3 in DNA: TGTGCCAGTAGGAAAGCAGGGAGGACAGATACGCAGTATTTT.

This chain uses TRBV20-1 with TRBJ2-7; D unresolved. This CDR3 is built from 11 residues. In germline, CDR1 is DFQATT, CDR2 SNEGSKA (reference sequence). V was shortened by 6 bases and J by 3 bases, with 9 bases between the two germline ends. CDR3 sequence: CSARKVYEQYF. The CDR3 DNA sequence: TGCAGTGCCAGAAAGGTCTACGAGCAGTACTTC.

This clonotype was observed at least ten times. CDR3 DNA sequence: TGTGCCAACTCACGGGTTCGGGGGATGAACACTGAAGCTTTCTTT. Its protein product is CANSRVRGMNTEAFF. The rearrangement links TRBV6-6 to TRBJ1-1, with D maybe TRBD1 (5 bases). Per germline, CDR1 MNHNY and CDR2 SVGAGI (reference sequence). V lost 10 bases to trimming and J lost 0 bases, with 18 bases between them. CDR3 size: 15 residues.

The rearrangement joins TRBV19 to TRBJ1-1; D remains ambiguous. Germline assignment: CDR1 LNHDA and CDR2 SQIVND (reference sequence). V shed 6 bases and J shed 11 bases, with 16 bases lying between them. The length of the CDR3 is 12 residues. The CDR3 nucleotides read TGTGCCAGTAGAGATCCCGGCGGTGGGGCTTTCTTT. It specifies CASRDPGGGAFF.

The rearrangement joins TRBV19 to TRBJ1-5; 8 bases map to TRBD1. From germline, CDR1 is LNHDA and CDR2 SQIVND (reference sequence). This CDR3 is 17 amino acids long. The V and J ends lost 8 bases and 0 bases, in that order; junction bases with no gene match: 12. The CDR3 region is CASSDRGRKNSNQPQHF. The CDR3 nucleotides are TGTGCCAGTTCTGACAGGGGAAGGAAAAATAGCAATCAGCCCCAGCATTTT.

The rearrangement joins TRBV7-3 to TRBJ1-3; D gene ambiguous. Germline CDR1 is SGHTA and CDR2 is FQGTGA. The CDR3 covers 13 residues. V dropped 6 bases and J dropped 0 bases, with 6 bases sitting between them. The CDR3 spells CASRRNSGNTIYF. CDR3 DNA: TGTGCCAGCAGACGGAACTCTGGAAACACCATATATTTT. Full variable domain (rest looked up from reference TRBV7-3 and TRBJ1-3): GAGVSQTPSNKVTEKGKYVELRCDPISGHTALYWYRQSLGQGPEFLIYFQGTGAADDSGLPNDRFFAVRPEGSVSTLKIQRTERGDSAVYLCASRRNSGNTIYFGEGSWLTVV.

The chain employs TRBV5-1 and TRBJ1-4, with D tentatively TRBD1 (5 bases). The germline V and J ends were trimmed by 0 bases and 4 bases, with 10 bases remaining between them. This CDR3 spans 15 amino acids. Germline lookup yields CDR1 SGHRS and CDR2 YFSETQ. The CDR3 region is CASSLVTGLNEKLFF. In nucleotides, the CDR3 is TGCGCCAGCAGCTTGGTTACAGGCCTTAATGAAAAACTGTTTTTT.

This clonotype has only a few counts. The chain recombines TRBV2 with TRBJ2-7, with no clear D. CDR3 length: 12 amino acids. Germline V gives CDR1 SNHLY, CDR2 FYNNEI. Trimming removed 1 base from V and 6 bases from J, with 7 bases in between. CDR3 protein: CASSEEWGEQYF. Written as DNA, the CDR3 is TGTGCCAGCAGTGAAGAATGGGGCGAGCAGTACTTC.

CDR3 protein: CSAGQGYGYTF. In nucleotides, the CDR3 is TGCAGTGCTGGACAGGGCTATGGCTACACCTTC. The V gene is TRBV20-1, the J gene TRBJ1-2; 8 bases map to TRBD1. Germline V lookup: CDR1 DFQATT, CDR2 SNEGSKA (reference sequence). The CDR3 has 11 residues. The V segment lost 5 bases and the J segment 4 bases; nucleotides outside the gene matches: 0.

This clonotype was observed at least ten times. The chain is built from TRBV7-6 and TRBJ1-5; D remains unclear. Germline values: CDR1 SGHVS, CDR2 FNYEAQ. Trimming cost V 5 bases and J 4 bases, with 6 bases left between them. The CDR3 is 12 residues long. CDR3 DNA sequence: TGTGCCAGCAGCAAAGAAAATCAGCCCCAGCATTTT. Translation: CASSKENQPQHF.

J is TRBJ2-7 and V is TRBV2, with D unresolved. Germline lookup yields CDR1 SNHLY and CDR2 FYNNEI. Trimming pared 4 bases from V and 0 bases from J, leaving 13 bases between. The CDR3 consists of 15 residues. This chain's CDR3 is CASSVSNSNSYEQYF. CDR3 bases: TGTGCCAGCAGTGTGAGTAACAGCAACTCCTACGAGCAGTACTTC.

This clonotype was picked up many times. The chain carries TRBV6-5 and TRBJ1-2, with 8 bases fitting TRBD1. CDR1 is MNHEY, CDR2 SVGAGI, per germline. The CDR3 length is 15 residues. The V segment lost 5 bases and the J segment 1 base; nucleotides outside the gene matches: 6. CDR3 protein: CASSTDREINYGYTF. The CDR3 DNA reads as TGTGCCAGCAGTACGGACAGGGAGATTAACTATGGCTACACCTTC.

The V and J genes are TRBV12-3 or TRBV12-4 and TRBJ2-7; TRBD1 agrees at 7 bases. There are 15 residues in the CDR3. Germline trimming cut 6 bases from V and 2 bases from J; bases unmatched to any gene: 10. CDR3 nucleotide sequence: TGTGCCAGCAGCCGGGCGACAGGGCGCCCCTACGAGCAGTACTTC. The encoded protein is CASSRATGRPYEQYF.

CDR3 bases: TGCGCCAGCAGTGCGTCGGGCTACGAGCAGTACTTC. Amino acids: CASSASGYEQYF. The chain has TRBV10-2 and TRBJ2-7; D gene ambiguous. The CDR3 extends over 12 amino acids. Germline V gene sequence: CDR1 WSHSY, CDR2 SAAADI. V gave up 4 bases and J gave up 3 bases, with 7 bases separating them.

V usage is TRBV7-9 and J usage is TRBJ1-1; no definite D call. Germline CDR1 is SEHNR and CDR2 is FQNEAQ (reference sequence). CDR3 length: 13 amino acids. V was cut by 3 bases and J by 3 bases, with 8 bases left in between. The CDR3 coding sequence is TGTGCCAGCAGCTTGAGAGAGGACACTGAAGCTTTCTTT. Its translation: CASSLREDTEAFF.

The chain employs TRBV5-1 and TRBJ2-3, with D uncertain. Germline CDR1 SGHRS, CDR2 YFSETQ. The CDR3 consists of 17 residues. Trimming removed 4 bases from V and 11 bases from J, with 29 bases in between. The CDR3 bases are TGCGCCAGCAGCGCACGGAACAGTATGGAGCCCTACAATGAGCAGTATTTT. Translated: CASSARNSMEPYNEQYF.

The chain employs TRBV7-9 and TRBJ1-4, with D maybe TRBD1 (6 bases). Deletions cut 5 bases from V and 7 bases from J, with 17 bases between. This CDR3 is built from 15 residues. Germline loops: CDR1 SEHNR, CDR2 FQNEAQ (reference sequence). The DNA of the CDR3 is TGTGCCAGCAGCGCTTCTGGGGGCTTTAGTGAAAAACTGTTTTTT. Translating gives CASSASGGFSEKLFF.

Only one count was recorded for this clonotype. V and J are TRBV20-1 and TRBJ2-7; 9 nucleotides agree with TRBD2. This CDR3 comprises 14 residues. Germline CDR1 reads DFQATT; CDR2 reads SNEGSKA (reference sequence). V was pared by 5 bases and J by 6 bases, with 11 bases of the junction left unmatched. CDR3 sequence reads: CSARGTSFDSEQYF. The CDR3 nucleotides are TGCAGTGCTCGGGGGACTAGCTTCGATAGCGAGCAGTACTTC.

This chain uses TRBV10-3 with TRBJ1-2; D ambiguous. The CDR3 spans 13 residues. Trimming removed 9 bases from V and 2 bases from J, with 13 bases in between. Germline CDR1 and CDR2: ENHRY and SYGVKD. CDR3: CAMLNRGNYGYTF. DNA of the CDR3: TGTGCCATGTTAAACAGAGGCAACTATGGCTACACCTTC.

CDR3: CAPGPTTDTQYF. The CDR3 region has the DNA TGTGCCCCGGGTCCGACCACAGATACGCAGTATTTT. The rearrangement uses TRBV7-9 and TRBJ2-3; D remains ambiguous. The CDR3 has 12 amino acids. Germline values: CDR1 SEHNR, CDR2 FQNEAQ (reference sequence). With 11 bases removed from V and 2 bases from J, the gap between germline ends came to 11 bases.

The gene calls are TRBV5-1 and TRBJ2-3; 7 positions agree with TRBD1. J was trimmed by 2 bases and V by 2 bases; bases with no gene match: 5. Looked up from germline, CDR1 is SGHRS and CDR2 is YFSETQ. The CDR3 loop spans 15 amino acids. The CDR3 region is CASSFGQVSTDTQYF. The CDR3 DNA sequence: TGCGCCAGCAGCTTCGGACAGGTCTCCACAGATACGCAGTATTTT.

The V gene is TRBV29-1, the J gene TRBJ2-7; 7 nucleotides match TRBD1. Germline trimming cut 8 bases from V and 5 bases from J; bases unmatched to any gene: 6. Germline CDR1 is SQVTM and CDR2 is ANQGSEA. The CDR3 is 11 amino acids. In nucleotides, the CDR3 is TGCAGCACCAAGACAGGGAACGAGCAGTACTTC. Its protein is CSTKTGNEQYF.

The rearrangement links TRBV29-1 to TRBJ2-7; a possible D gene is TRBD1 (5 bases). The CDR3 has 12 residues. The V gene lost 3 bases and the J gene lost 3 bases, with 9 bases spanning the gap. From germline, CDR1 is SQVTM and CDR2 ANQGSEA. The CDR3 DNA is TGCAGCGTTGAGGGGCAGGACTACGAGCAGTACTTC. This translates into CSVEGQDYEQYF.

Note on this clonotype: A much larger clone lies one base from this, so it may be a read error. V is TRBV6-1 and J is TRBJ1-6, with D possibly being TRBD1 (5 bases). The CDR3 has 14 residues. The germline V gene has CDR1 MNHNS and CDR2 SASEGT. CDR3 in DNA: TGTGCCTGCAGTCAACGGGGGTATAATTCACCCCTCCACTTT. As protein: CACSQRGYNSPLHF.

The rearrangement links TRBV7-8 to TRBJ1-2; D gene ambiguous. CDR1 is SGHVS, CDR2 FQNEAQ, per germline. With 4 bases removed from V and 8 bases from J, the gap between germline ends came to 17 bases. CDR3 length: 14 amino acids. The DNA of the CDR3 is TGTGCCAGCAGCTCCCCAGGCGGTTTGTGGGGCTACACCTTC. Its protein is CASSSPGGLWGYTF.

This clonotype was detected a few times. A clone one base away is much larger, so this may be a read error. This chain uses TRBV7-9 with TRBJ1-1, with 8 positions matching TRBD1. The CDR3 consists of 14 residues. Germline V CDR1 and CDR2: SEHNR, FQNEAQ (reference sequence). V lost 5 bases, J lost 9 bases, and 11 bases stayed unmatched. Here the CDR3 reads CASSPRTGIPQAFF. The CDR3 bases are TGTGCCAGCAGCCCCCGGACAGGGATTCCTCAAGCTTTCTTT.